These T cell receptor beta chains were read from a single sample in a study of T-cell memory formation after mild COVID-19. TCRdb redid the calling of the 5' RACE reads with MiXCR, one entry per CDR3 protein. The table shows around 320,000 distinct CDR3 sequences, with under 30% occurring only once. The sample taken for sequencing was PBMCs or a T cell subset sorted from them (not recorded which). Every receptor here comes from an adult woman who had mild COVID-19 (a few samples of this study predate the infection). Cell type and time point are not known. Each CDR3 is given with its conserved first and last residue. Fields, in order: J gene, V gene, D gene, clone size, CDR3 DNA, CDR3 protein. A D gene is named only where the DNA matches it firmly. Size is omitted from some rows. Given values are once, few, many or a class for expanded clones.

j_gene: TRBJ1-6
v_gene: TRBV12-3/TRBV12-4
d_gene: NA
abundance: few
CDR3nt: TGTGCCAGCAGGACCGGGAGCTTCAATTCACCCCTCCACTTT
CDR3aa: CASRTGSFNSPLHF

j_gene: TRBJ2-1
v_gene: TRBV12-3/TRBV12-4
d_gene: TRBD2
abundance: NA
CDR3nt: TGTGCCAGCAGACCCAGGACTAGCGGGGTGGGGAGCTCCTACAATGAGCAGTTCTTC
CDR3aa: CASRPRTSGVGSSYNEQFF

j_gene: TRBJ1-6
v_gene: TRBV2
d_gene: NA
abundance: NA
CDR3nt: TGTGCCAGCAGAGGGGCCCCGCGCAGGCCCCTCCACTTT
CDR3aa: CASRGAPRRPLHF

j_gene: TRBJ2-5
v_gene: TRBV7-2
d_gene: NA
abundance: NA
CDR3nt: TGTGCCAGCAGCTTAGTACAGGCGGAGACCCAGTACTTC
CDR3aa: CASSLVQAETQYF

j_gene: TRBJ2-1
v_gene: TRBV7-9
d_gene: TRBD2
abundance: few
CDR3nt: TGTGCCAGCAGCTGGAGCGGGAGGGGGTCGAATGAGCAGTTCTTC
CDR3aa: CASSWSGRGSNEQFF

j_gene: TRBJ2-1
v_gene: TRBV5-1
d_gene: TRBD2
abundance: NA
CDR3nt: TGCGCCAGCAGCTACCTAGCGGGGGACAATGAGCAGTTCTTC
CDR3aa: CASSYLAGDNEQFF

j_gene: TRBJ2-3
v_gene: TRBV10-3
d_gene: NA
abundance: few
CDR3nt: TGTGCCATCAGTGAGTCGAATTTCGCCCGGGACTCCACAGATACGCAGTATTTT
CDR3aa: CAISESNFARDSTDTQYF

j_gene: TRBJ2-7
v_gene: TRBV29-1
d_gene: TRBD2
abundance: NA
CDR3nt: TGCAGCGTTGAAGTAGGGCGGGGGGAACCTTATGAGCAGTACTTC
CDR3aa: CSVEVGRGEPYEQYF

j_gene: TRBJ1-6
v_gene: TRBV10-3
d_gene: NA
abundance: NA
CDR3nt: TGTGCCACAACAGGGAGGGTCGATAATTCACCCCTCCACTTT
CDR3aa: CATTGRVDNSPLHF

j_gene: TRBJ2-1
v_gene: TRBV5-1
d_gene: TRBD1
abundance: few
CDR3nt: TGCGCCAGCAGCTCCGGGACAGGGAGGACCTACAATGAGCAGTTCTTC
CDR3aa: CASSSGTGRTYNEQFF

j_gene: TRBJ1-6
v_gene: TRBV5-1
d_gene: TRBD1
abundance: NA
CDR3nt: TGCGCCAGCAGCTTTTCGGCGCAGGACAGGGGTAGAGAGTCACCCCTCCACTTT
CDR3aa: CASSFSAQDRGRESPLHF

j_gene: TRBJ2-1
v_gene: TRBV20-1
d_gene: TRBD2
abundance: few
CDR3nt: TGCAGTGCCCCCGGGGGGGCTATTGAGAATGAGCAGTTCTTC
CDR3aa: CSAPGGAIENEQFF

j_gene: TRBJ1-1
v_gene: TRBV19
d_gene: TRBD1
abundance: few
CDR3nt: TGTGCCAGTAGGGGAACAGGGGGGCTCATACTTAAGAAATCCGACACTGAAGCTTTCTTT
CDR3aa: CASRGTGGLILKKSDTEAFF

j_gene: TRBJ1-5
v_gene: TRBV2
d_gene: TRBD1
abundance: once
CDR3nt: TGTGCCAGCAAGGTTGGACAGGGGAATCAGCCCCAGCATTTT
CDR3aa: CASKVGQGNQPQHF

j_gene: TRBJ1-2
v_gene: TRBV9
d_gene: NA
abundance: NA
CDR3nt: TGTGCCAGCAGCGCGACCTCCCGGCCTGGCTATGGCTACACCTTC
CDR3aa: CASSATSRPGYGYTF

j_gene: TRBJ2-7
v_gene: TRBV2
d_gene: NA
abundance: few
CDR3nt: TGTGCCAGTCAACAACAGGCTCATAGCTCCTACGAGCAGTACTTC
CDR3aa: CASQQQAHSSYEQYF

j_gene: TRBJ2-1
v_gene: TRBV5-1
d_gene: NA
abundance: few
CDR3nt: TGCGCCAGCAGCTTGGCTTTAGCCTACAATGAGCAGTTCTTC
CDR3aa: CASSLALAYNEQFF

j_gene: TRBJ1-3
v_gene: TRBV5-1
d_gene: NA
abundance: NA
CDR3nt: TGCGCCAGCAGCTTGGCGGCAGGCGGTGGAAACACCATATATTTT
CDR3aa: CASSLAAGGGNTIYF

j_gene: TRBJ1-3
v_gene: TRBV6-6
d_gene: TRBD1
abundance: NA
CDR3nt: TGTGCCACCAAGAACAGGGGCCCCCTAGGAAACACCATATATTTT
CDR3aa: CATKNRGPLGNTIYF

j_gene: TRBJ2-5
v_gene: TRBV7-8
d_gene: TRBD1
abundance: NA
CDR3nt: TGTGCCAGCAGCTTGGTACAGGGGGTTACCCAGTACTTC
CDR3aa: CASSLVQGVTQYF

j_gene: TRBJ2-2
v_gene: TRBV9
d_gene: TRBD2
abundance: NA
CDR3nt: TGTGCCAGCAGCGCCCGACTAGCGGGTGGCACCGGGGAGCTGTTTTTT
CDR3aa: CASSARLAGGTGELFF

j_gene: TRBJ2-4
v_gene: TRBV29-1
d_gene: TRBD1
abundance: NA
CDR3nt: TGCAGCGTTGAGGACAGGGAAGGAGGAAAAAACATTCAGTACTTC
CDR3aa: CSVEDREGGKNIQYF

j_gene: TRBJ2-1
v_gene: TRBV5-1
d_gene: TRBD1
abundance: NA
CDR3nt: TGCGCCAGCAGCCCCGATGGGACAGTGACCTACAATGAGCAGTTCTTC
CDR3aa: CASSPDGTVTYNEQFF

j_gene: TRBJ2-3
v_gene: TRBV5-4
d_gene: NA
abundance: once
CDR3nt: TGTGCCAGCAGCTCGCCTCTTGTCTCAGATACGCAGTATTTT
CDR3aa: CASSSPLVSDTQYF

j_gene: TRBJ2-2
v_gene: TRBV7-3
d_gene: TRBD1
abundance: few
CDR3nt: TGTGCCAGCAGCCCCGGGACAGCCGGGGAGCTGTTTTTT
CDR3aa: CASSPGTAGELFF

j_gene: TRBJ2-7
v_gene: TRBV7-2
d_gene: NA
abundance: NA
CDR3nt: TGTGCCAGCAGCTCAGGGTTGTGGGGATCCTACGAGCAGTACTTC
CDR3aa: CASSSGLWGSYEQYF

j_gene: TRBJ1-1
v_gene: TRBV20-1
d_gene: NA
abundance: few
CDR3nt: TGCAGTGCTAGTATACTTTCTGACACTGAAGCTTTCTTT
CDR3aa: CSASILSDTEAFF

j_gene: TRBJ1-5
v_gene: TRBV24-1
d_gene: TRBD1
abundance: few
CDR3nt: TGTGCCATAGGGACAGGCGGCGCGAGCAATCAGCCCCAGCATTTT
CDR3aa: CAIGTGGASNQPQHF

j_gene: TRBJ2-5
v_gene: TRBV5-1
d_gene: NA
abundance: many
CDR3nt: TGTGCCAGCAGCTTAGTAGGGGGACAAGAGACCCAGTACTTC
CDR3aa: CASSLVGGQETQYF

j_gene: TRBJ2-7
v_gene: TRBV24-1
d_gene: TRBD1
abundance: few
CDR3nt: TGTGCCACCAGTGATTTTCGGAGGACAGGGGGGAACGAGCAGTACTTC
CDR3aa: CATSDFRRTGGNEQYF

j_gene: TRBJ1-2
v_gene: TRBV11-2
d_gene: NA
abundance: few
CDR3nt: TGTGCCAGCAGCTTAGAAACAGGTCCAGGCTACACCTTC
CDR3aa: CASSLETGPGYTF

j_gene: TRBJ2-1
v_gene: TRBV29-1
d_gene: TRBD2
abundance: few
CDR3nt: TGCAGCGTTGAAGGCTCGGGGGGTGGGAGCTCCTACAATGAGCAGTTCTTC
CDR3aa: CSVEGSGGGSSYNEQFF

j_gene: TRBJ2-3
v_gene: TRBV28
d_gene: NA
abundance: few
CDR3nt: TGTGCCAGCAGCCTACAGGGCCGCACAGATACGCAGTATTTT
CDR3aa: CASSLQGRTDTQYF

j_gene: TRBJ1-5
v_gene: TRBV5-1
d_gene: NA
abundance: NA
CDR3nt: TGCGCCAGCAGCTTTACAGGGTGGGATCAGCCCCAGCATTTT
CDR3aa: CASSFTGWDQPQHF

j_gene: TRBJ2-1
v_gene: TRBV24-1
d_gene: NA
abundance: NA
CDR3nt: TGTGCCACCAGTACAAGCTCCTACAATGAGCAGTTCTTC
CDR3aa: CATSTSSYNEQFF